This T cell receptor beta chain was retrieved from a study of shared clonotypes between healthy human individuals. Study in general: For every donor, three CD4 naive, three CD4 memory, two CD8 naive and one CD8 memory plates were used.

The CDR3 totals 16 residues. Germline lookup yields CDR1 MDHEN and CDR2 SYDVKM. The V and J ends lost 5 bases and 6 bases respectively, with 20 bases between them. A split of CD4+ cells into CD45RA+ naive and CD45RA-negative memory subsets was performed. Sequencing was at deep level. Here immunoSEQ multiplex PCR was the method, and the copy in TCRdb shows in-frame clones only, minus some. The sample carries approximately 1.5 million clones, 95% to 99% recorded once. Sequencing used naive CD4+ T cells sorted from blood. Subset indicated: CD45RA+ positively selected. The TCR was taken from a man aged 30-40 years in good health. The chain is built from TRBV28 and TRBJ1-5; possibly TRBD1 for D (6 bases). CDR3 sequence (DNA): TGTGCCAGCAGTATGCGACAGGACCATTACGTTCAGCCCCAGCATTTT. It yields the protein CASSMRQDHYVQPQHF. The full variable domain, rest sourced from reference TRBV28 and TRBJ1-5, is DVKVTQSSRYLVKRTGEKVFLECVQDMDHENMFWYRQDPGLGLRLIYFSYDVKMKEKGDIPEGYSVSREKKERFSLILESASTNQTSMYLCASSMRQDHYVQPQHFGDGTRLSIL.